These 6 T cell receptor beta chains originate from one sample sequenced in a study of T cells after posttransplantation cyclophosphamide. Profiling relied on immunoSEQ multiplex PCR, and the TCRdb table lists in-frame clones only, not all of them. The table lists tens of thousands of clones, with no singletons. Input material: PBMCs. These receptors were collected from a man between 45 and 60 years old in good health, CMV-negative, and a related stem cell transplant donor.

A few counts support this clone. This chain links TRBV5-1 with TRBJ2-5, with 13 bases fitting TRBD2. Germline V gene sequence: CDR1 SGHRS, CDR2 YFSETQ. The CDR3 runs 15 residues. The V segment lost 3 bases and the J segment 2 bases; nucleotides outside the gene matches: 1. CDR3 nucleotides: TGCGCCAGCAGCTCGGGACTAGCGGGGCAAGAGACCCAGTACTTC. The encoded protein is CASSSGLAGQETQYF.

This clone showed up many times. V is TRBV2 and J is TRBJ1-2, with D hard to call. There are 13 residues in the CDR3. The germline CDR1 and CDR2 sequences are SNHLY and FYNNEI. V lost 5 bases and J lost 2, with 9 bases in between. CDR3: CASSWAVNYGYTF. CDR3 nucleotides: TGTGCCAGCAGTTGGGCAGTAAACTATGGCTACACCTTC.

This clone was detected ten times or more. The chain recombines TRBV5-8 with TRBJ2-7; D is perhaps TRBD2 (5 bases). Trimming removed 1 base at V and 4 bases at J, with 9 bases between. The CDR3 has 13 residues. Germline loops: CDR1 SGHTS, CDR2 YDEGEE. The CDR3 sequence is CASSLLSGYEQYF. In DNA form, the CDR3 reads TGTGCCAGCAGCTTGCTGTCGGGGTACGAGCAGTACTTC.

The J gene is TRBJ2-7, the V gene TRBV19, with no clear D. CDR3 length: 15 amino acids. CDR1 is LNHDA, CDR2 SQIVND, per germline (reference sequence). V shed 6 bases and J shed 0 bases, with 15 bases lying between them. The CDR3 DNA sequence: TGTGCCAGTAGCCTAGACGCCGGGTTCTCCTACGAGCAGTACTTC. Protein: CASSLDAGFSYEQYF.

The chain employs TRBV7-9 and TRBJ2-1, with a possible D match to TRBD2 (6 bases). Germline CDR1 reads SEHNR; CDR2 reads FQNEAQ (reference sequence). CDR3 length: 15 amino acids. V gave up 5 bases and J gave up 2 bases, with 13 bases separating them. CDR3 region: CASSHRRGTYNEQFF. In DNA, the CDR3 is TGTGCCAGCAGCCACCGGCGGGGAACCTACAATGAGCAGTTCTTC. Complete variable domain (other parts from reference TRBV7-9 and TRBJ2-1): DTGVSQNPRHKITKRGQNVTFRCDPISEHNRLYWYRQTLGQGPEFLTYFQNEAQLEKSRLLSDRFSAERPKGSFSTLEIQRTEQGDSAMYLCASSHRRGTYNEQFFGPGTRLTVL.

This clone was seen many times. The gene calls are TRBV7-3 and TRBJ2-3; D uncertain. V was trimmed by 5 bases and J by 2 bases, leaving 11 bases between them. Germline-derived CDR1 and CDR2 are SGHTA and FQGTGA. This CDR3 contains 14 residues. In DNA form, the CDR3 reads TGTGCCAGCAGCCCCGGGTCCTACACAGATACGCAGTATTTT. Its protein product is CASSPGSYTDTQYF.